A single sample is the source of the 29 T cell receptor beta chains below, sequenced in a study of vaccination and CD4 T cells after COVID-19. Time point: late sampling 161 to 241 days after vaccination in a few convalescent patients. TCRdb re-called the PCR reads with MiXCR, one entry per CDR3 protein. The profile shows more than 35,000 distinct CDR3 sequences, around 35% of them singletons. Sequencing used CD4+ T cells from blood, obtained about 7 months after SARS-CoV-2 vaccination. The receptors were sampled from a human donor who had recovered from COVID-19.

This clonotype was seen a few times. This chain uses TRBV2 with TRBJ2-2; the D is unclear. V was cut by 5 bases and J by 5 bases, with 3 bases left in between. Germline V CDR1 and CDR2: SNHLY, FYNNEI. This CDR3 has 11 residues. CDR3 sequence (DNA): TGTGCCAGCAGTTGGACCGGGGAGCTGTTTTTT. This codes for CASSWTGELFF.

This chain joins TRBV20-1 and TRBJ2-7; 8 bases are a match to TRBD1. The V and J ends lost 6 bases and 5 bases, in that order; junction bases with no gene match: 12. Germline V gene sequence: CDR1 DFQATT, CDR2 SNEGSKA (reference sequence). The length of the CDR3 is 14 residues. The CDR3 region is CSAINPGGHNEQYF. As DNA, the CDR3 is TGCAGTGCCATAAACCCAGGGGGCCACAACGAGCAGTACTTC.

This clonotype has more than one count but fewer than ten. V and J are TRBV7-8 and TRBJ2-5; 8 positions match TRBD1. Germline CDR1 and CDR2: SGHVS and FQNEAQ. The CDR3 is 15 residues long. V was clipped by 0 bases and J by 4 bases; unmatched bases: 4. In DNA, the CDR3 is TGTGCCAGCAGCTTAGCTGGGACAGGTGGAGAGACCCAGTACTTC. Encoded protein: CASSLAGTGGETQYF.

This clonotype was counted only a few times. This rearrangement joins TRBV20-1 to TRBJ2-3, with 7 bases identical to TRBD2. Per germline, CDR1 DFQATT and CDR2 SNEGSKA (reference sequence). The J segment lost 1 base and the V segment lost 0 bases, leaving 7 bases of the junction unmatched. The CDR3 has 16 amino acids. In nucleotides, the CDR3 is TGCAGTGCTAGAGATCGGGGTAGCGGGCGCACAGATACGCAGTATTTT. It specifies CSARDRGSGRTDTQYF.

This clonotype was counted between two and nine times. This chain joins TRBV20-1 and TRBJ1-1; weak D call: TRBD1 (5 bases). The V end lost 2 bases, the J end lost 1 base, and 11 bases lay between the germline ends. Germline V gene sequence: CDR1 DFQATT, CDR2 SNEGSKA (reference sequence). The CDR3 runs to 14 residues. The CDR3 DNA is TGCAGTGCTAGATATGGGGCCGGGAACACTGAAGCTTTCTTT. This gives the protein CSARYGAGNTEAFF.

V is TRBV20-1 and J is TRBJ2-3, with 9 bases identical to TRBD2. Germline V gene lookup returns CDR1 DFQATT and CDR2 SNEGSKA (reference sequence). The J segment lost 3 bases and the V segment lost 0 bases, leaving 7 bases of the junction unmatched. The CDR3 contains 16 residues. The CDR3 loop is CSARDLRGGGTDTQYF. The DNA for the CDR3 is TGCAGTGCTAGAGATTTGCGGGGGGGTGGGACAGATACGCAGTATTTT.

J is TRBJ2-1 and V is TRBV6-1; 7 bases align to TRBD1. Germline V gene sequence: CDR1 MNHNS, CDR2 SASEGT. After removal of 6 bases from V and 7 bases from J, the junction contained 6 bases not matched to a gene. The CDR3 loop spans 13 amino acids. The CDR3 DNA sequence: TGTGCCAGCAGGAACAGGGGTAGAAATGAGCAGTTCTTC. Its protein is CASRNRGRNEQFF.

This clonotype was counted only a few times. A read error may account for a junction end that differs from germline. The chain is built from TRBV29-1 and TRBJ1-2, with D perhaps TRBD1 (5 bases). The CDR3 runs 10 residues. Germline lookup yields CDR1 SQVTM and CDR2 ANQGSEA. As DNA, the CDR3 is TGCAGCGTTGAGGATGACAGACCTCACTTC. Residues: CSVEDDRPHF.

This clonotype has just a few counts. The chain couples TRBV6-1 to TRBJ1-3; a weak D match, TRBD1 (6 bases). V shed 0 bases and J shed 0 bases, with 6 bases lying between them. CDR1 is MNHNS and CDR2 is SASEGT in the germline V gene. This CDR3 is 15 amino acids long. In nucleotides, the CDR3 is TGTGCCAGCAGTGAAGCGACAGGCTCTGGAAACACCATATATTTT. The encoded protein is CASSEATGSGNTIYF.

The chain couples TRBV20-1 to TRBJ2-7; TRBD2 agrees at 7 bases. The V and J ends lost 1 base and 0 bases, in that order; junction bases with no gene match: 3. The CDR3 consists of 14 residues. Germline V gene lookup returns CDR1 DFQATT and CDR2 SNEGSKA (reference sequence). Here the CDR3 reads CSARVGGSSYEQYF. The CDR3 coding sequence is TGCAGTGCTAGAGTCGGCGGGAGCTCCTACGAGCAGTACTTC.

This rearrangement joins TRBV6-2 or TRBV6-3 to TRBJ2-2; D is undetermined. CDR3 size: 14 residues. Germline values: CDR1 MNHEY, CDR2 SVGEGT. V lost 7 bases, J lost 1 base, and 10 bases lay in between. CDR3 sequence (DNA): TGTGCCAGCACCCGCCCACAGAACACCGGGGAGCTGTTTTTT. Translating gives CASTRPQNTGELFF.

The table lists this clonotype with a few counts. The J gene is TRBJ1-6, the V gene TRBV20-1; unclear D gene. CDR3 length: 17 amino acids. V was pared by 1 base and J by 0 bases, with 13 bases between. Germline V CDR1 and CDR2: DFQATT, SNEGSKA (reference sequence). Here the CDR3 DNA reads TGCAGTGCTAGAGTGGGTATTGTGGGCTCCTATAATTCACCCCTCCACTTT. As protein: CSARVGIVGSYNSPLHF.

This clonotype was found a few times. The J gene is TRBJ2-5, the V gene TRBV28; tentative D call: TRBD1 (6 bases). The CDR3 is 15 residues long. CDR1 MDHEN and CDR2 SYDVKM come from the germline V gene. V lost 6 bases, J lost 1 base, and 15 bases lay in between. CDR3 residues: CASRGFRGLQETQYF. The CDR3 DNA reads TGTGCCAGCAGGGGGTTCAGGGGCCTCCAAGAGACCCAGTACTTC.

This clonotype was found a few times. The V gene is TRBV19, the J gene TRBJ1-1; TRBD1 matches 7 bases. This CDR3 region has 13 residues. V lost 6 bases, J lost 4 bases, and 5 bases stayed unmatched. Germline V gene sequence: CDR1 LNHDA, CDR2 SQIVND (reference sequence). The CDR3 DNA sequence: TGTGCCAGTAGCGTACAGGGGATCACTGAAGCTTTCTTT. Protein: CASSVQGITEAFF. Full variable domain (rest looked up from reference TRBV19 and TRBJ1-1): DGGITQSPKYLFRKEGQNVTLSCEQNLNHDAMYWYRQDPGQGLRLIYYSQIVNDFQKGDIAEGYSVSREKKESFPLTVTSAQKNPTAFYLCASSVQGITEAFFGQGTRLTVV.

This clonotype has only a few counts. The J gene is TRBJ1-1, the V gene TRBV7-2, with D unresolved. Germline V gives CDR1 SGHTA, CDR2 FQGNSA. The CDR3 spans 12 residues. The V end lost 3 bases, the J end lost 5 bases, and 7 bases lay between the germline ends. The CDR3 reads CASSLVRTEAFF. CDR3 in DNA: TGTGCCAGCAGCTTGGTGAGGACTGAAGCTTTCTTT.

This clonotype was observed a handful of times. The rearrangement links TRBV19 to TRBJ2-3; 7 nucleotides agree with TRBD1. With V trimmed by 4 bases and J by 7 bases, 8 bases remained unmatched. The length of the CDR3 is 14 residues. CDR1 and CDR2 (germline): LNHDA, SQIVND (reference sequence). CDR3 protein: CASSTTGVLNTQYF. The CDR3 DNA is TGTGCCAGTAGTACAACAGGGGTTCTAAATACGCAGTATTTT.

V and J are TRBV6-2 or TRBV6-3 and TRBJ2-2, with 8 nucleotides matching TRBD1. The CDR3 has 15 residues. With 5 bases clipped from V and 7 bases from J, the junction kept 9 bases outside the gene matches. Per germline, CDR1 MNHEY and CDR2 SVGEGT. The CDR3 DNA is TGTGCCAGCAGTCCCGGACAGGGAAATTACGGGGAGCTGTTTTTT. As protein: CASSPGQGNYGELFF.

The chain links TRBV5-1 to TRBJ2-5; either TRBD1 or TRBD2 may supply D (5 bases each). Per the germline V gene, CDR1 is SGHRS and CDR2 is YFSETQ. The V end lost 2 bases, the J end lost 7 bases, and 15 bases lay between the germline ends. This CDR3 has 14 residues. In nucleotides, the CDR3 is TGCGCCAGCAGCTTAGGGGAACATGGGAGGACCCAGTACTTC. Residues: CASSLGEHGRTQYF.

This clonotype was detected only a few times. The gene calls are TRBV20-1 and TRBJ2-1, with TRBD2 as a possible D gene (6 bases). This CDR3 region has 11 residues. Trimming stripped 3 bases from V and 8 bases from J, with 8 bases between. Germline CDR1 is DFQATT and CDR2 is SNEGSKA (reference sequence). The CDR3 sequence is CSASGEDEQFF. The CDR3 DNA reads TGCAGTGCTAGCGGGGAGGATGAGCAGTTCTTC.

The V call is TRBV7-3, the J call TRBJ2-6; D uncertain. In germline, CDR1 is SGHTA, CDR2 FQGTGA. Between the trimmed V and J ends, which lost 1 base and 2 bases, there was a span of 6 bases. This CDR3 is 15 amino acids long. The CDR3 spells CASSLRVTGANVLTF. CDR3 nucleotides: TGTGCCAGCAGCTTAAGGGTGACTGGGGCCAACGTCCTGACTTTC.

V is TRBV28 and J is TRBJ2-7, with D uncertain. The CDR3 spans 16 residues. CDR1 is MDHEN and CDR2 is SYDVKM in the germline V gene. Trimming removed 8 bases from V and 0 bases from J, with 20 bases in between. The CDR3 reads CASQGMGGPASYEQYF. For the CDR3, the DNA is TGTGCCAGCCAAGGTATGGGCGGTCCAGCCTCCTACGAGCAGTACTTC.

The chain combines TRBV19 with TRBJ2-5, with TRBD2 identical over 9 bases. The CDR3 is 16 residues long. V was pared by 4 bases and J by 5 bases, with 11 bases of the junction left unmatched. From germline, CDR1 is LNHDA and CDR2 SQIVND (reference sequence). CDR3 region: CASSSAGLAGRETQYF. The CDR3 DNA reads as TGTGCCAGTAGTAGCGCCGGGCTAGCGGGAAGGGAGACCCAGTACTTC. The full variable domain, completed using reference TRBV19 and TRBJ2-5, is DGGITQSPKYLFRKEGQNVTLSCEQNLNHDAMYWYRQDPGQGLRLIYYSQIVNDFQKGDIAEGYSVSREKKESFPLTVTSAQKNPTAFYLCASSSAGLAGRETQYFGPGTRLLVL.

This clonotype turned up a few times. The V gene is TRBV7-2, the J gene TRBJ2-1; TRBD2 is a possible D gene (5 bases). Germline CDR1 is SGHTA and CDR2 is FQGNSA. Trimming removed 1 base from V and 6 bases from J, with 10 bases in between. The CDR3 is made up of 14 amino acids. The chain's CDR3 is CASSLGPSPNEQFF. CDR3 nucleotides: TGTGCCAGCAGCTTAGGCCCTAGCCCCAATGAGCAGTTCTTC.

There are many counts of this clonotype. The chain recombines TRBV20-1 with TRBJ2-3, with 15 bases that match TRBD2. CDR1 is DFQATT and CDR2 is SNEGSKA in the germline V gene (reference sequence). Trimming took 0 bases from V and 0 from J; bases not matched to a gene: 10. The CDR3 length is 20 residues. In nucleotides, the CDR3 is TGCAGTGCTAGAGATCTATTTAGGACTAGCGGGAGGGCTAGCACAGATACGCAGTATTTT. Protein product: CSARDLFRTSGRASTDTQYF.

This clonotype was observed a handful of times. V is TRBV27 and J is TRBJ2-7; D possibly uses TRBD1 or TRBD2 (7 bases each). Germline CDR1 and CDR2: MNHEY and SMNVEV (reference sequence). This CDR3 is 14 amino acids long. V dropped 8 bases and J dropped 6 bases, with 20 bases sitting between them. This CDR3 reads CASVGGRGGIEQYF. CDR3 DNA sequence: TGTGCCAGCGTGGGAGGGCGAGGGGGCATCGAGCAGTACTTC.

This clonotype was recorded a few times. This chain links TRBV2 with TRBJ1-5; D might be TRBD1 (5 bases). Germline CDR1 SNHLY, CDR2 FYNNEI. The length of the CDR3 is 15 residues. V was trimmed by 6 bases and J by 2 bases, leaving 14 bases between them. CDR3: CASSSTGTRNQPQHF. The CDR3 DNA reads TGTGCCAGCAGCTCCACGGGGACGCGCAATCAGCCCCAGCATTTT. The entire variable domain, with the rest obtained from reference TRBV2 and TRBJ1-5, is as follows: EPEVTQTPSHQVTQMGQEVILRCVPISNHLYFYWYRQILGQKVEFLVSFYNNEISEKSEIFDDQFSVERPDGSNFTLKIRSTKLEDSAMYFCASSSTGTRNQPQHFGDGTRLSIL.

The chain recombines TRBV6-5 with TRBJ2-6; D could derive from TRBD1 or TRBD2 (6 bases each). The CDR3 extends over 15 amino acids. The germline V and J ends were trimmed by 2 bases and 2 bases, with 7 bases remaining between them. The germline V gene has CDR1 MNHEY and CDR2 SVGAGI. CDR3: CASSYRGAGANVLTF. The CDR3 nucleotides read TGTGCCAGCAGTTACAGGGGGGCTGGGGCCAACGTCCTGACTTTC.

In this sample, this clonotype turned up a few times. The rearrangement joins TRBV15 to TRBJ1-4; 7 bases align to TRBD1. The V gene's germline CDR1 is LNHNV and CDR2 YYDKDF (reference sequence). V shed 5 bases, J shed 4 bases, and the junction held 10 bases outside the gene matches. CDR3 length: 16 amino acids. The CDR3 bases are TGTGCCACCAGCGGCCAGACAGGGCGACATAATGAAAAACTGTTTTTT. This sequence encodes CATSGQTGRHNEKLFF.

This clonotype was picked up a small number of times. In DNA form, the CDR3 reads TGTGCCAGCAGTGAACTGGGGACAGGGGACTACAATGAGCAGTTCTTC. Encoded protein: CASSELGTGDYNEQFF. The rearrangement joins TRBV25-1 to TRBJ2-1, with TRBD1 identical over 10 bases. V lost 2 bases and J lost 3; bases outside the gene matches: 4. From germline, CDR1 is MGHDK and CDR2 SYGVNS. The CDR3 runs 16 residues.